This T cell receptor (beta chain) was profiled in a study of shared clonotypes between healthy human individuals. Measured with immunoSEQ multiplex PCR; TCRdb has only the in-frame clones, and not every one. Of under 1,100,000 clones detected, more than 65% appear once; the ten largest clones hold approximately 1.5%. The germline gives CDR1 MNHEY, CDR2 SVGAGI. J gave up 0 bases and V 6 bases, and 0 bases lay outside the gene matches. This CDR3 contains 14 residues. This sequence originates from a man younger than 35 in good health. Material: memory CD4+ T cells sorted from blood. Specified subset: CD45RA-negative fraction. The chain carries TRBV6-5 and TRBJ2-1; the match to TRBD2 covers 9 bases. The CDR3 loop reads CASRREGSYNEQFF. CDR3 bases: TGTGCCAGCAGGCGGGAGGGCTCCTACAATGAGCAGTTCTTC.